This TCR beta chain originates from a study of technical replicates of blood from several donors. Only in-frame clones appear in the TCRdb table, and some are missing; sequencing was by immunoSEQ multiplex PCR. The sample carries some 30,000 clones, approximately 92% recorded once. This clone was detected a few times. Specimen: PBMCs. The receptor was derived from a human donor in good health. Some clones in this sample may be carry-over from other donors' samples.

The CDR3 nucleotides are TGTGCCAGCAAAGGGGCGGGGGAGCGGGAGCAGTTCTTC. It encodes CASKGAGEREQFF. The chain is built from TRBV2 and TRBJ2-1; 7 bases match TRBD2. The CDR3 is 13 residues long. Per the germline V gene, CDR1 is SNHLY and CDR2 is FYNNEI. V lost 7 bases to trimming and J lost 10 bases; unmatched junction nucleotides: 10.